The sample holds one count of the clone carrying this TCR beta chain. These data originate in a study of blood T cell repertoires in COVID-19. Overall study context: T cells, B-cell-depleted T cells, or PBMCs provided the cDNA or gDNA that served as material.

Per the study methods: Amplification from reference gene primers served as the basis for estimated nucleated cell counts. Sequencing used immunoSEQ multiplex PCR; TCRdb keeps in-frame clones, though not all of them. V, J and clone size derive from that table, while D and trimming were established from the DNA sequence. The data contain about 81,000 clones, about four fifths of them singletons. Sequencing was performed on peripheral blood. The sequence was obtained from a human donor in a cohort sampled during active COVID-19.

The CDR3 region is CASSSRTGDTQYF. In DNA form, the CDR3 reads TGTGCCAGCAGCTCGAGGACTGGCGATACGCAGTATTTT. The chain combines TRBV7-2 with TRBJ2-3; D is perhaps TRBD2 (5 bases). V was pared by 4 bases and J by 6 bases, with 11 bases between. Germline CDR1 and CDR2: SGHTA and FQGNSA. This CDR3 has 13 residues.